This T cell receptor (beta chain) was captured by sequencing in a study of T-cell memory formation after mild COVID-19. V gave up 6 bases and J gave up 2 bases; unmatched junction bases: 12. The CDR3 extends over 15 amino acids. The germline V gene has CDR1 SQVTM and CDR2 ANQGSEA. TCRdb ran MiXCR on the 5' RACE reads and lists one entry per CDR3 protein. Among a few hundred thousand distinct CDR3 sequences listed, over 20% were seen once. The clonotype was recovered from an adult woman who had mild COVID-19 (a few samples of this study predate the infection). Cell type and time point are not known. The chain uses TRBV29-1 and TRBJ1-1; 7 positions match TRBD1. Sequenced material: PBMCs or a T cell subset sorted from them (not recorded which). CDR3: CSVYGTASLNTEAFF. The CDR3 region has the DNA TGCAGCGTCTACGGGACAGCCTCTCTCAACACTGAAGCTTTCTTT.